The clone carrying this T cell receptor (beta chain) was observed at least ten times. What it recognizes is unknown. Quantitative molecular-barcoded 5'-RACE generated the TCR beta libraries. MiXCR, applied by TCRdb to the 5' RACE reads, yields one record per CDR3 protein. This sample yields approximately 200,000 distinct CDR3 sequences, of which around 13% are seen a single time; 8% to 13% belongs to the top ten. This entry is derived from a study of CD8 T cells in ankylosing spondylitis. Findings and caveats of the study: In the blood and synovial fluid of reactive arthritis, some motif variants had been previously reported. The authors reported significant enrichment of disease-linked clones in matched ankylosing spondylitis synovial fluid.

The receptor's source is a female donor with ankylosing spondylitis or in good health (not recorded which). The sequencing sample was made of blood, either unsorted or a sorted T cell fraction (not recorded which).

CDR3 loop: CATALVRGLSTDTQYF. CDR3 coding DNA: TGTGCCACCGCGCTCGTTCGGGGGCTGAGCACAGATACGCAGTATTTT. This chain connects TRBV27 to TRBJ2-3; D is perhaps TRBD1 or TRBD2 (6 bases each). Germline CDR1 is MNHEY and CDR2 is SMNVEV (reference sequence). Trimming removed 10 bases at V and 0 bases at J, with 20 bases between. CDR3 length: 16 amino acids.